These T cell receptor beta chains were read from a single sample in a study of cytomegalovirus exposure and HLA in healthy donors. Only in-frame clones appear in the TCRdb table, and some are missing; sequencing was by immunoSEQ multiplex PCR. This table holds 180,000 or so clones, 65% to 85% found once. Sequencing was done on a sample of PBMCs. The receptors originated from a woman aged 18-29 years in good health and CMV-seronegative. CDR3s include the opening cysteine and the closing phenylalanine or tryptophan. The D gene is left open where the match is weak. Some rows mark clone size as missing; the rest say once, few, many or name a class of expanded clone.

J: TRBJ2-7; V: TRBV28; D: TRBD1; size: NA; DNA: TGTGCCAGCAGTTCACCCAGGGGGCGCGAGCAGTACTTC; CDR3: CASSSPRGREQYF
J: TRBJ1-2; V: TRBV5-4; D: TRBD1; size: NA; DNA: TGTGCCAGCAGCCCTGACAGGGGGCTTTATGGCTACACCTTC; CDR3: CASSPDRGLYGYTF
J: TRBJ1-2; V: TRBV28; D: TRBD1; size: NA; DNA: TGTGCCAGCAGTCTTAACAGGGGAGGCTACACCTTC; CDR3: CASSLNRGGYTF
J: TRBJ2-5; V: TRBV28; D: TRBD1; size: NA; DNA: TGTGCCAGCAGAAAAGGGACAGGGCTTTTCATTGAGACCCAGTACTTC; CDR3: CASRKGTGLFIETQYF
J: TRBJ2-1; V: TRBV19; D: TRBD2; size: NA; DNA: TGTGCCAGTAGGATAGGGGCGGGAGGTTACTACAATGAGCAGTTCTTC; CDR3: CASRIGAGGYYNEQFF
J: TRBJ2-1; V: TRBV6-6; D: NA; size: NA; DNA: TGTGCCAGCAGCGACTGGATGCGCTACAATGAGCAGTTCTTC; CDR3: CASSDWMRYNEQFF
J: TRBJ1-2; V: TRBV10-2; D: NA; size: NA; DNA: TGCGCCAGCAGTGAGTCCGACAGGCTGTCCTATGGCTACACCTTC; CDR3: CASSESDRLSYGYTF
J: TRBJ1-1; V: TRBV27; D: NA; size: NA; DNA: TGTGCCAGCAGTTTATTCTTGAACACTGAAGCTTTCTTT; CDR3: CASSLFLNTEAFF
J: TRBJ1-2; V: TRBV6-1; D: NA; size: once; DNA: TGTGCCAGCAGTGCCCCCGACAGAGTAGGAAACTATGGCTACACCTTC; CDR3: CASSAPDRVGNYGYTF
J: TRBJ1-1; V: TRBV6-5; D: TRBD1; size: NA; DNA: TGTGCCAGCGGCACAGGGGGCTTAGGGAACACTGAAGCTTTCTTT; CDR3: CASGTGGLGNTEAFF
J: TRBJ1-5; V: TRBV19; D: TRBD1; size: NA; DNA: TGTGCCAGTAGTATGAGTCGACAGGGGGATCGGGCCCAGCATTTT; CDR3: CASSMSRQGDRAQHF
J: TRBJ1-5; V: TRBV10-3; D: NA; size: once; DNA: TGTGCCATCAGTACGACAAGTGGCAATCAGCCCCAGCATTTT; CDR3: CAISTTSGNQPQHF
J: TRBJ2-7; V: TRBV28; D: TRBD2; size: NA; DNA: TGTGCCAGCAGGAGCGGGAGTGGCTACGAGCAGTACTTC; CDR3: CASRSGSGYEQYF
J: TRBJ2-7; V: TRBV2; D: NA; size: NA; DNA: TGTGCCAGCAGACGCGGGGAGGGACATAACGAGCAGTACTTC; CDR3: CASRRGEGHNEQYF
J: TRBJ2-1; V: TRBV6-1; D: TRBD1; size: NA; DNA: TGTGCCAGCAGTGTATTGACAGGGGGTCCTTTGCATGAGCAGTTCTTC; CDR3: CASSVLTGGPLHEQFF
J: TRBJ2-1; V: TRBV29-1; D: TRBD1; size: NA; DNA: TGCAGCGCCTCTACAGGGGCCCCGAGCGGTGAGCAGTTCTTC; CDR3: CSASTGAPSGEQFF
J: TRBJ2-7; V: TRBV7-9; D: TRBD1; size: NA; DNA: TGTGCCAGCAGCGCGGGACAGGGGAAGAACGAGCAGTACTTC; CDR3: CASSAGQGKNEQYF
J: TRBJ2-1; V: TRBV10-3; D: TRBD2; size: NA; DNA: TGTGCCATCAGACGGGAGGGCGAAAACAATGAGCAGTTCTTC; CDR3: CAIRREGENNEQFF
J: TRBJ1-1; V: TRBV6-6; D: NA; size: NA; DNA: TGTGCCAGCAGTTACTCGTTTTTGTCGGGTACTGAAGCTTTCTTT; CDR3: CASSYSFLSGTEAFF
J: TRBJ2-7; V: TRBV6-1; D: TRBD1; size: NA; DNA: TGTGCCAGTAGACAGGGTTCCAACGAGCAGTACTTC; CDR3: CASRQGSNEQYF
J: TRBJ2-7; V: TRBV6-6; D: NA; size: NA; DNA: TGTGCCAGCAGTTACGGTGGGGGGTCCTACGAGCAGTACTTC; CDR3: CASSYGGGSYEQYF
J: TRBJ2-1; V: TRBV14; D: NA; size: NA; DNA: TGTGCCAGCAGCCAAGCGAGGTACAATGAGCAGTTCTTC; CDR3: CASSQARYNEQFF
J: TRBJ1-4; V: TRBV28; D: NA; size: NA; DNA: TGTGCCAGCAGTTTAGCCGGGGGTGGGATCGCGGAAAAACTGTTTTTT; CDR3: CASSLAGGGIAEKLFF
J: TRBJ2-3; V: TRBV28; D: TRBD2; size: NA; DNA: TGTGCCAGCAGCCTAGCGGGAGGGGGGTCAGATACGCAGTATTTT; CDR3: CASSLAGGGSDTQYF
J: TRBJ2-3; V: TRBV27; D: NA; size: NA; DNA: TGTGCCAGCAGTCCCCGGCCCATGGGCTCAGATACGCAGTATTTT; CDR3: CASSPRPMGSDTQYF
J: TRBJ1-4; V: TRBV28; D: NA; size: few; DNA: TGTGCCGGCAGTTTGCGGGAAAAACTGTTTTTT; CDR3: CAGSLREKLFF
J: TRBJ2-3; V: TRBV5-1; D: TRBD2; size: NA; DNA: TGCGCCAGCTTCGAACCACTAGCGGGATCCACAGATACGCAGTATTTT; CDR3: CASFEPLAGSTDTQYF
J: TRBJ1-2; V: TRBV15; D: TRBD1; size: NA; DNA: TGTGCCACCAGCGAAGGGACAGGGAGGGCGAAGGGCTACACCTTC; CDR3: CATSEGTGRAKGYTF
J: TRBJ1-1; V: TRBV28; D: NA; size: NA; DNA: TGTGCCAGCCAGAGATGGAGGACTGAAGCTTTCTTT; CDR3: CASQRWRTEAFF
J: TRBJ2-3; V: TRBV27; D: TRBD2; size: NA; DNA: TGTGCCAGCAGCCAGCGGGAGAGCACAGATACGCAGTATTTT; CDR3: CASSQRESTDTQYF
J: TRBJ1-1; V: TRBV15; D: NA; size: NA; DNA: TGTGCCACCAGCAGAGGGGCAGGGAACACTGAAGCTTTCTTT; CDR3: CATSRGAGNTEAFF
J: TRBJ1-2; V: TRBV5-4; D: TRBD1; size: NA; DNA: TGTGCCAGCAGCTCCGACAGGGGGTATGGCTACACCTTC; CDR3: CASSSDRGYGYTF
J: TRBJ2-2; V: TRBV18; D: NA; size: NA; DNA: TGTGCCAGCAACGTCATACAGGAGAACACCGGGGAGCTGTTTTTT; CDR3: CASNVIQENTGELFF
J: TRBJ2-7; V: TRBV29-1; D: NA; size: NA; DNA: TGCAGCGTAAGGGGTAGGAGCTCCTACGAGCAGTACTTC; CDR3: CSVRGRSSYEQYF
J: TRBJ2-7; V: TRBV2; D: NA; size: NA; DNA: TGTGCCAGCAGTGTCAGGTTCCTCTCCTACGAGCAGTACTTC; CDR3: CASSVRFLSYEQYF
J: TRBJ1-2; V: TRBV20-1; D: NA; size: NA; DNA: TGCAGTGCTATCTACAGAGACGGCTACACCTTC; CDR3: CSAIYRDGYTF
J: TRBJ2-3; V: TRBV12-5; D: TRBD1; size: NA; DNA: TGTGCTAGTGGTTCGGTAACCGGGACAGGGGCGGCAGATACGCAGTATTTT; CDR3: CASGSVTGTGAADTQYF
J: TRBJ2-7; V: TRBV27; D: TRBD1; size: NA; DNA: TGTGTAGCCTCACAGGGGGCTTACGAGCAGTACTTC; CDR3: CVASQGAYEQYF
J: TRBJ2-3; V: TRBV2; D: TRBD2; size: NA; DNA: TGTGCCAGCGGAGGGCTAGCGGATACAGATACGCAGTATTTT; CDR3: CASGGLADTDTQYF
J: TRBJ1-2; V: TRBV18; D: TRBD1; size: NA; DNA: TGTGCCAGCTCGGGGACAGGCGACTATGGCTACACCTTC; CDR3: CASSGTGDYGYTF
J: TRBJ2-2; V: TRBV4-3; D: NA; size: once; DNA: TGCGCCAGCAGCCAAGCGGACACTAACACCGGGGAGCTGTTTTTT; CDR3: CASSQADTNTGELFF
J: TRBJ1-1; V: TRBV4-1; D: NA; size: NA; DNA: TGCGCCAGCAGCCAAGATCTTAGGGGTGGGAACACTGAAGCTTTCTTT; CDR3: CASSQDLRGGNTEAFF
J: TRBJ2-4; V: TRBV11-3; D: NA; size: NA; DNA: TGTGCCAGCAGCTTAATCGCAGGGATGGACATTCAGTACTTC; CDR3: CASSLIAGMDIQYF
J: TRBJ2-7; V: TRBV27; D: NA; size: NA; DNA: TGTGCCAGCAGTCCTAGCGCGTTCCTCTCCTACGAGCAGTACTTC; CDR3: CASSPSAFLSYEQYF
J: TRBJ1-2; V: TRBV19; D: NA; size: NA; DNA: TGTGCCAGTAGTAGAGTTGACGGACGGAGGGTTAATGGCTACACCTTC; CDR3: CASSRVDGRRVNGYTF
J: TRBJ1-5; V: TRBV7-9; D: NA; size: NA; DNA: TGTGCCAGCAGCCTAGTTGGCAGGGATCAGCCCCAGCATTTT; CDR3: CASSLVGRDQPQHF
J: TRBJ2-7; V: TRBV7-9; D: TRBD2; size: NA; DNA: TGTGCCAGCAGCGGGAGGGATGAGCAGTACTTC; CDR3: CASSGRDEQYF